This T cell receptor (beta chain) was sequenced during a study of vaccination effects on CD4 cells after COVID-19. Findings of the study overall: Late post-vaccination samples showed marked contraction of infection- and vaccine-induced clones. Convalescent patients were scarce, and early post-infection timepoints were absent.

Viral peptide pools were used in the ViraFEST assay to expand antigen-specific CD4+ T cells, and sequencing came afterward. Isolating CD4+ T cells followed approximately ten days of culture. Either the mRNA-1273 or the BNT162b2 vaccine was given to participants as two doses. The researchers cultured approximately 2 million PBMC per well with about 10 IU/ml IL-2 and 7.5 to 10 ug/ml peptides. Fresh IL-2-containing medium replaced half the medium on days 3 and 7. Remarks on this clone: The antigen remains undetermined.

TCRdb keeps only in-frame clones here, not all; method: immunoSEQ multiplex PCR. This table holds some 30,000 clones, 83% found once. In germline, CDR1 is WSHSY, CDR2 SAAADI. V gave up 6 bases and J gave up 6 bases, with 12 bases separating them. CDR3 length equals 13 residues. The clonotype was recovered from a human donor who received a COVID-19 vaccine. Some clones in this sample may be carry-over from other donors' samples. The sequenced sample was CD4+ T cells from PBMCs cultured with HCoV-NL63 spike peptides, obtained after COVID-19 vaccination. The chain joins TRBV10-2 to TRBJ1-5; tentatively, D is TRBD1 (6 bases). CDR3 in amino acids: CASSNQGFQPQHF. In nucleotides, the CDR3 is TGCGCCAGCAGCAACCAGGGGTTTCAGCCCCAGCATTTT.